This TCR beta chain was retrieved from a study of control samples from healthy donors and cancer patients. The repertoire was sequenced with immunoSEQ multiplex PCR; TCRdb's copy has only in-frame clones and lacks some. In the table there are 150,000 or so clones, 88% of which are singletons. CDR3 length: 14 amino acids. Trimming stripped 4 bases from V and 8 bases from J, with 15 bases between. Germline V gene lookup returns CDR1 MGHRA and CDR2 YSYEKL. The sample was blood. This clonotype was obtained from a woman in her twenties or thirties in good health. J is TRBJ2-1 and V is TRBV4-1; perhaps D is TRBD1 or TRBD2 (6 bases each). CDR3 residues: CASSRYRGLDEQFF. CDR3 bases: TGCGCCAGCAGCCGGTACCGGGGGCTGGATGAGCAGTTCTTC.